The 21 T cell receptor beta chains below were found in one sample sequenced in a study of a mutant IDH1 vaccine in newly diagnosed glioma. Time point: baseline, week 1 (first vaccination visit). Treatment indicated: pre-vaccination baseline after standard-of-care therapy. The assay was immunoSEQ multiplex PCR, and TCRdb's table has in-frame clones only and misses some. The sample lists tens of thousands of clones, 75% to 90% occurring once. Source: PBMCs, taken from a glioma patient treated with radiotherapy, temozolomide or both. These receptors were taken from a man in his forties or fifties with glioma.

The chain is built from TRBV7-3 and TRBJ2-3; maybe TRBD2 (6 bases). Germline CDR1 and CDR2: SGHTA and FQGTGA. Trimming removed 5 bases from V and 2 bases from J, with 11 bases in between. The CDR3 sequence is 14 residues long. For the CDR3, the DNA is TGTGCCAGCAGCCGTAGCGGACCCACAGATACGCAGTATTTT. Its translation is CASSRSGPTDTQYF.

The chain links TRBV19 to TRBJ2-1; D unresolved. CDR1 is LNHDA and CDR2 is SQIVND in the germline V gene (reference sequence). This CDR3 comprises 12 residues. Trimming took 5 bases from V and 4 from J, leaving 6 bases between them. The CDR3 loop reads CASSEIYNEQFF. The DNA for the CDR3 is TGTGCCAGTAGTGAAATTTACAATGAGCAGTTCTTC. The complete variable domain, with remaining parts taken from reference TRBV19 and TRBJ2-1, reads DGGITQSPKYLFRKEGQNVTLSCEQNLNHDAMYWYRQDPGQGLRLIYYSQIVNDFQKGDIAEGYSVSREKKESFPLTVTSAQKNPTAFYLCASSEIYNEQFFGPGTRLTVL.

DNA of the CDR3: TGTGCCAGCAGCTTTAGCGGAAGCTCCTACAATGAGCAGTTCTTC. This gives the protein CASSFSGSSYNEQFF. The chain joins TRBV27 to TRBJ2-1; D is perhaps TRBD2 (6 bases). Germline V gives CDR1 MNHEY, CDR2 SMNVEV (reference sequence). This CDR3 has 15 amino acids. Between the trimmed V and J ends, which lost 6 bases and 0 bases, there was a span of 12 bases.

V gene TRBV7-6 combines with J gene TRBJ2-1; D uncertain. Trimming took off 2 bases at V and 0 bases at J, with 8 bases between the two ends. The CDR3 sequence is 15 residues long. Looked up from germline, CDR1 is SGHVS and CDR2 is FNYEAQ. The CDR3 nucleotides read TGTGCCAGCAGCTTACGCGGAAGCTCCTACAATGAGCAGTTCTTC. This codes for CASSLRGSSYNEQFF.

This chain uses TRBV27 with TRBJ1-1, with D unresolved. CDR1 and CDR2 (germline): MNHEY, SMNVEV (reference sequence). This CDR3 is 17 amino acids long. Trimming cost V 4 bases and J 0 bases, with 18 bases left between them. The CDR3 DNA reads TGTGCCAGCAGTTCGTCTGGCTTCAATGGTATGAACACTGAAGCTTTCTTT. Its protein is CASSSSGFNGMNTEAFF.

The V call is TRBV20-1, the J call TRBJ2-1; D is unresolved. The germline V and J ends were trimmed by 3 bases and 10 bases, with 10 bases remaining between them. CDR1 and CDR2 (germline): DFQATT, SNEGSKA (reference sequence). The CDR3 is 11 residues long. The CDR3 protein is CSASAIREQFF. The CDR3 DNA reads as TGCAGTGCTAGTGCGATCCGGGAGCAGTTCTTC.

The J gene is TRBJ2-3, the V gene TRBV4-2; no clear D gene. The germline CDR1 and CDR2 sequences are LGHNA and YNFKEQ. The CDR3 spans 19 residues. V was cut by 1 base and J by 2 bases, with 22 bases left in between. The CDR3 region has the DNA TGTGCCAGCAGCCAAGCCGGCCGGAGAGGCGGAAGGACCACAGATACGCAGTATTTT. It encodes CASSQAGRRGGRTTDTQYF.

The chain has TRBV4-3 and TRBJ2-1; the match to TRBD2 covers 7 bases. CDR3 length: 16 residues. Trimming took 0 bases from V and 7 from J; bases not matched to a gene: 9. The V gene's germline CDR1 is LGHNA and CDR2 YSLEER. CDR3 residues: CASSQDFAGARNEQFF. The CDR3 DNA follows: TGCGCCAGCAGCCAAGATTTCGCGGGAGCAAGGAATGAGCAGTTCTTC.

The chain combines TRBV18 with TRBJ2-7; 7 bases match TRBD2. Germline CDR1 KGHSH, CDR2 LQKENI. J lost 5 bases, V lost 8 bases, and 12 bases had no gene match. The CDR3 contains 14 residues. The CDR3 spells CASTRWAGEDEQYF. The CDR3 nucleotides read TGTGCCAGCACCCGTTGGGCGGGAGAGGACGAGCAGTACTTC.

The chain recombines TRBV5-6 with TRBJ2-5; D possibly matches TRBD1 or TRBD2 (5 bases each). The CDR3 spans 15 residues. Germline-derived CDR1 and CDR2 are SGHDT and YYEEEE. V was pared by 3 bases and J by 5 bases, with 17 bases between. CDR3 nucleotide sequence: TGTGCCAGCAGCTCCTCCGGGGCAGGGTGGGAGACCCAGTACTTC. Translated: CASSSSGAGWETQYF. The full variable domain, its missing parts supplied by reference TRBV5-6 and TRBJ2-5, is DAGVTQSPTHLIKTRGQQVTLRCSPKSGHDTVSWYQQALGQGPQFIFQYYEEEERQRGNFPDRFSGHQFPNYSSELNVNALLLGDSALYLCASSSSGAGWETQYFGPGTRLLVL.

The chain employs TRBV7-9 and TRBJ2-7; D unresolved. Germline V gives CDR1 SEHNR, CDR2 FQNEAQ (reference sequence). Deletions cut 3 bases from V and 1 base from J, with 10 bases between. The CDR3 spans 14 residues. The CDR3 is CASSLDGPSYEQYF. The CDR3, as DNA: TGTGCCAGCAGCTTGGATGGGCCGTCCTACGAGCAGTACTTC.

The CDR3 sequence: CASSYLGGTQETQYF. The CDR3 DNA sequence: TGTGCCAGCAGTTACCTTGGAGGGACCCAAGAGACCCAGTACTTC. This chain connects TRBV6-5 to TRBJ2-5, with a possible D match to TRBD2 (6 bases). With 2 bases removed from V and 1 base from J, the gap between germline ends came to 11 bases. CDR1 MNHEY and CDR2 SVGAGI come from the germline V gene. The CDR3 runs 15 residues.

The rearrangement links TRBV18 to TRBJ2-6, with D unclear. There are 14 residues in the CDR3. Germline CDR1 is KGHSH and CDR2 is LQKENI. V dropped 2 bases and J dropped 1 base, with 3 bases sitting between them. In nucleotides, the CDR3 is TGTGCCAGCTCACCAGGTTCTGGGGCCAACGTCCTGACTTTC. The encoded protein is CASSPGSGANVLTF.

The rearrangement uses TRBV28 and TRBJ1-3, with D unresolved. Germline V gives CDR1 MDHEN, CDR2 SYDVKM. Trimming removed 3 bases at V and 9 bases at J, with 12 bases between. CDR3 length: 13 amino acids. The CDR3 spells CASSFKGLGTIYF. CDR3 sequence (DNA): TGTGCCAGCAGTTTTAAGGGTTTAGGCACCATATATTTT. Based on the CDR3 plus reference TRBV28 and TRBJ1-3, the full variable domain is DVKVTQSSRYLVKRTGEKVFLECVQDMDHENMFWYRQDPGLGLRLIYFSYDVKMKEKGDIPEGYSVSREKKERFSLILESASTNQTSMYLCASSFKGLGTIYFGEGSWLTVV.

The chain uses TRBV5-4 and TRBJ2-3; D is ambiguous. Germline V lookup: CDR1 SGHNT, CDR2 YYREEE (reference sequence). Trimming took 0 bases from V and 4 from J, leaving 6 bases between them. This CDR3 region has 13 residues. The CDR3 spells CASSLVGSDTQYF. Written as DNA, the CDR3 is TGTGCCAGCAGCTTGGTAGGTTCAGATACGCAGTATTTT. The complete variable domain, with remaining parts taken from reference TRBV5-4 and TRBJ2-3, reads ETGVTQSPTHLIKTRGQQVTLRCSSQSGHNTVSWYQQALGQGPQFIFQYYREEENGRGNFPPRFSGLQFPNYSSELNVNALELDDSALYLCASSLVGSDTQYFGPGTRLTVL.

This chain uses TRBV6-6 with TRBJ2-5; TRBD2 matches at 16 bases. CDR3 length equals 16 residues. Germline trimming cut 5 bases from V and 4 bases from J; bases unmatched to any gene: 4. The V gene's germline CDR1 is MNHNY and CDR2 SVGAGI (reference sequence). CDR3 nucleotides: TGTGCCAGCAGTATGGGACTAGCGGGAGGGGCAGAGACCCAGTACTTC. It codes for CASSMGLAGGAETQYF.

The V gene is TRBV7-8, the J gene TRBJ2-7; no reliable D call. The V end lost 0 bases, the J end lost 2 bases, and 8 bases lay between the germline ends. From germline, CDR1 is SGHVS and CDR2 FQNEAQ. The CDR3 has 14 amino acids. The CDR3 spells CASSLAVRTYEQYF. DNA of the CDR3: TGTGCCAGCAGCTTAGCGGTCCGAACCTACGAGCAGTACTTC.

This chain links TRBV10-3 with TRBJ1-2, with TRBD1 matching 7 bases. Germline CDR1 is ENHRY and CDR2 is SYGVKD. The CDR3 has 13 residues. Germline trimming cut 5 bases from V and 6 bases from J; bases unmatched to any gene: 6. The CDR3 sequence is CAISTGDLHGYTF. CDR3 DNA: TGTGCCATCAGTACAGGGGACCTCCATGGCTACACCTTC.

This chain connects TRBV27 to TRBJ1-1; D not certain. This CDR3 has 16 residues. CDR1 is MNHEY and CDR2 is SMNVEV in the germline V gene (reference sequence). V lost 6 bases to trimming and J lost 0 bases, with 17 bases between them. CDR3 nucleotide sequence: TGTGCCAGCAGCCCTTCCCAGGAGACAATGAACACTGAAGCTTTCTTT. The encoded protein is CASSPSQETMNTEAFF.

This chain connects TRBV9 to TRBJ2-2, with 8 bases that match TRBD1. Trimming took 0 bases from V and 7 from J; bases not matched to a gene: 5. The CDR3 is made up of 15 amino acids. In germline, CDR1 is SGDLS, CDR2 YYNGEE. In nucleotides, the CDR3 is TGTGCCAGCAGCGTAGAGGACAGGGTCGGCGGGGAGCTGTTTTTT. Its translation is CASSVEDRVGGELFF.

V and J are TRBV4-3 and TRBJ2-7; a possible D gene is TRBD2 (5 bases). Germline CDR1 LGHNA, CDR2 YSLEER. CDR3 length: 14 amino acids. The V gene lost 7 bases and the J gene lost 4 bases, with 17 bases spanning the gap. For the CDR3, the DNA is TGCGCCAGCACGCCCTTTTTGGGAGCATACGAGCAGTACTTC. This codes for CASTPFLGAYEQYF.